Only a few counts were recorded for the clone carrying this TCR beta chain. The data are from a study of T cells in Graves' hyperthyroidism and ophthalmopathy. About the study: The initial diagnosis was the point when peripheral blood was collected, ahead of any treatment.

The CDR3 contains 14 residues. V was pared by 4 bases and J by 5 bases, with 3 bases of the junction left unmatched. Germline CDR1 LGHDT, CDR2 YNNKEL (reference sequence). Graves' hyperthyroidism showing no ophthalmopathy progression within 18 months was considered stable. Subjects aged 18 to 65 presented with newly diagnosed hyperthyroidism of less than 2 months' duration. PBMCs were sourced from less than 12 ml fresh peripheral blood. RNA transcripts provided the source from which TCR beta CDR3 regions were amplified. The study used the HTBI primer set for a first-round RT-PCR of the TCR CDR3. TCRdb analysed the multiplex PCR reads with MiXCR anew, one entry per CDR3 protein. Of 380,000 or so distinct CDR3 sequences detected, about 15% appear once; the ten largest clones hold just under 25%.

This sequence was found in a woman under 40 with Graves' hyperthyroidism. The chain joins TRBV3-1 to TRBJ2-2, with TRBD2 matching over 8 bases. Sequenced sample: blood. The CDR3 is CASSLAGRTGELFF. The DNA for the CDR3 is TGTGCCAGCAGCCTAGCGGGAAGAACCGGGGAGCTGTTTTTT.